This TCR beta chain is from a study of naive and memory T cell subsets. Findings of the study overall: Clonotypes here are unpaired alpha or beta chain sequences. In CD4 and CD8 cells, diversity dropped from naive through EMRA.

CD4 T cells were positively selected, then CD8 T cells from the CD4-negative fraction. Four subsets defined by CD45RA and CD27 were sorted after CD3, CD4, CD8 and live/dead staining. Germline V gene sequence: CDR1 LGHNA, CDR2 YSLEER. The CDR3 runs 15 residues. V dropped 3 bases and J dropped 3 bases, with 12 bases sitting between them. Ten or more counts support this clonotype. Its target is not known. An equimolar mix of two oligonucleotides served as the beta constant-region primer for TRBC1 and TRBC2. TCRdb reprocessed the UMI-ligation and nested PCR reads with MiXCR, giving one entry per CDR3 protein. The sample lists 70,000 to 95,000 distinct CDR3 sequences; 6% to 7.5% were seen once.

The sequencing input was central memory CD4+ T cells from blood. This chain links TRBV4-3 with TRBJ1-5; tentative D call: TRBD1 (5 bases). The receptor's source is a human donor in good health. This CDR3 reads CASSQGTGVNQPQHF. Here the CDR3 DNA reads TGCGCCAGCAGCCAGGGGACGGGCGTCAATCAGCCCCAGCATTTT.